This T cell receptor (beta chain) was identified in a study of T cell changes during pregnancy in multiple sclerosis. This table comes from immunoSEQ multiplex PCR, and its TCRdb copy is limited to in-frame clones, with some not included. The repertoire has roughly 97,000 clones, 90% of them found once; the top ten carry under 0.85%. This CDR3 contains 15 residues. V lost 0 bases and J 6 bases, leaving 12 bases between the germline ends. Germline loops: CDR1 MGHRA, CDR2 YSYEKL. The TCR originated in a female donor in good health, enrolled as a control in a pregnancy study. Material: peripheral blood, obtained in the second trimester of pregnancy. The chain combines TRBV4-1 with TRBJ2-1, with a tentative D call TRBD2 (6 bases). The CDR3 protein is CASSQDPGRGNEQFF. Here the CDR3 DNA reads TGCGCCAGCAGCCAAGATCCAGGGCGGGGCAATGAGCAGTTCTTC.